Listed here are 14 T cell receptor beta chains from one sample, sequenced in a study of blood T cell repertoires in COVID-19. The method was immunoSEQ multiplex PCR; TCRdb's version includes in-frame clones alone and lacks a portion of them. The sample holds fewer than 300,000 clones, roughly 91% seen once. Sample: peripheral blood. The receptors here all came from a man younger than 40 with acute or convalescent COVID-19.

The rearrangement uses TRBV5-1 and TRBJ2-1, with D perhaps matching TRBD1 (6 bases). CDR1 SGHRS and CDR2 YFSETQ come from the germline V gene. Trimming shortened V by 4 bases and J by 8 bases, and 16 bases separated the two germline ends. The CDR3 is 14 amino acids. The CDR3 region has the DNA TGCGCCAGCAGCCTCAACCACAGGGACGATGAGCAGTTCTTC. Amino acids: CASSLNHRDDEQFF.

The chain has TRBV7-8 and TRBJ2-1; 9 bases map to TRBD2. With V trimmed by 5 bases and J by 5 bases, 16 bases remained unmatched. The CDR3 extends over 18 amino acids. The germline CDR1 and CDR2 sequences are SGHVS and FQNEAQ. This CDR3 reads CASSPDYSGRGTHNEQFF. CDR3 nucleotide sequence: TGTGCCAGCAGCCCCGATTATAGCGGGAGAGGTACTCACAATGAGCAGTTCTTC. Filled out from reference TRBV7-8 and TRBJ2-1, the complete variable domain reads GAGVSQSPRYKVAKRGQDVALRCDPISGHVSLFWYQQALGQGPEFLTYFQNEAQLDKSGLPSDRFFAERPEGSVSTLKIQRTQQEDSAVYLCASSPDYSGRGTHNEQFFGPGTRLTVL.

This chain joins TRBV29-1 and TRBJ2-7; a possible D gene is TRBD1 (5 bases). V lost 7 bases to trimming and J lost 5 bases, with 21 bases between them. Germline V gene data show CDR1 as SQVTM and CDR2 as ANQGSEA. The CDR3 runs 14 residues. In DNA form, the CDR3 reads TGCAGCGCCACCTTAGGGGTCGGGTTCGACGAGCAGTACTTC. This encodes CSATLGVGFDEQYF.

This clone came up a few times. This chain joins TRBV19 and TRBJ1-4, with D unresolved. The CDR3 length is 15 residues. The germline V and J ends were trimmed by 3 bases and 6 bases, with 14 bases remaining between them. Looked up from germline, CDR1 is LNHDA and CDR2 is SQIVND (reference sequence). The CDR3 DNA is TGTGCCAGTAGTATCCGGCGGGGTAGAGATGAAAAACTGTTTTTT. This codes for CASSIRRGRDEKLFF.

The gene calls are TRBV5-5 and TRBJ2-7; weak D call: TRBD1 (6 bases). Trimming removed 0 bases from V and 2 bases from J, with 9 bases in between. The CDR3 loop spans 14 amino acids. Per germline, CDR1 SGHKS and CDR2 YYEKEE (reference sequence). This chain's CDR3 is CASSLVAGAYEQYF. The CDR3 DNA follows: TGTGCCAGCAGCTTGGTGGCAGGGGCCTACGAGCAGTACTTC.

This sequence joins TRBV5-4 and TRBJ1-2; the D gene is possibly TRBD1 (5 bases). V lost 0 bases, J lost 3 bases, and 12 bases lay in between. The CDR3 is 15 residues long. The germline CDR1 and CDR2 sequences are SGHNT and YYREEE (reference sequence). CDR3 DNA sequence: TGTGCCAGCAGCTTGGCCCGGGGACTCTACTATGGCTACACCTTC. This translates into CASSLARGLYYGYTF.

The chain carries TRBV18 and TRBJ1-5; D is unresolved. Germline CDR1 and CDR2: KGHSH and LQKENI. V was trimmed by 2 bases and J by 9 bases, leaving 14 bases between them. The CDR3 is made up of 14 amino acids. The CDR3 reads CASSPRSAERPQHF. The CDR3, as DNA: TGTGCCAGCTCACCAAGATCGGCGGAACGGCCCCAGCATTTT.

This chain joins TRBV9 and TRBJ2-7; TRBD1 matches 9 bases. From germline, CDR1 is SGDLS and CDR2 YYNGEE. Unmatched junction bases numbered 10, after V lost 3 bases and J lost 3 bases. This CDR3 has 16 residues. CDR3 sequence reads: CASSASRDRVDYEQYF. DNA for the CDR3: TGTGCCAGCAGCGCCTCCCGGGACAGGGTAGACTACGAGCAGTACTTC.

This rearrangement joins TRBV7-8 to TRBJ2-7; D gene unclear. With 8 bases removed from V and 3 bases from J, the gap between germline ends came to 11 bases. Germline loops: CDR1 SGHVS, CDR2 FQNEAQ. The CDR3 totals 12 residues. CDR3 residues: CASCLPGYEQYF. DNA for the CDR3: TGTGCCAGCTGTCTGCCGGGCTACGAGCAGTACTTC.

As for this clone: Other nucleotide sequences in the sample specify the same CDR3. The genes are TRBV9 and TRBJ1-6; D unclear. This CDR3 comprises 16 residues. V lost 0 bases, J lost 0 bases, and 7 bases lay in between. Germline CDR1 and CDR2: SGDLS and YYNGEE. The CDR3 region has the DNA TGTGCCAGCAGCGTAGGGGCCTTCTCCTATAATTCACCCCTCCACTTT. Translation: CASSVGAFSYNSPLHF.

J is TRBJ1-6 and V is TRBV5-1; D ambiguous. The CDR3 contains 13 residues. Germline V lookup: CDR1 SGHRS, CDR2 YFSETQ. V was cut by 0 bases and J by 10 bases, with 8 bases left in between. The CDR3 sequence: CASSLETRSPLHF. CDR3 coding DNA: TGCGCCAGCAGCTTGGAGACGAGGTCACCCCTCCACTTT.

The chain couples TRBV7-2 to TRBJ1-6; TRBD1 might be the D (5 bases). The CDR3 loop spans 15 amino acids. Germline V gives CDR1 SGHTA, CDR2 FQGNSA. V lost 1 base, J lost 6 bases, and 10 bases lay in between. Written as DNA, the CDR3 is TGTGCCAGCAGCTTAGAAGGGGCCCGTAATTCACCCCTCCACTTT. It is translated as CASSLEGARNSPLHF.

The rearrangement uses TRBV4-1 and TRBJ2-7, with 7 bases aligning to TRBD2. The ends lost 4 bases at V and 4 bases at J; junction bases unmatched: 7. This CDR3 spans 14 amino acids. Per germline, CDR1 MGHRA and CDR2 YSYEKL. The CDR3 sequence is CASSPSAGLYEQYF. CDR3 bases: TGCGCCAGCAGCCCCTCAGCGGGACTATACGAGCAGTACTTC.

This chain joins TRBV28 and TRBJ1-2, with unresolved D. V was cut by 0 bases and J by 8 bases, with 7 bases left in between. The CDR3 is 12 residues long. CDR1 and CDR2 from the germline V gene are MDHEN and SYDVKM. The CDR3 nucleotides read TGTGCCAGCAGTTTATGGTCGGAGGGCTACACCTTC. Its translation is CASSLWSEGYTF.